Shown below are 24 T cell receptor beta chains from a single sample sequenced in a study of beta chain features in type 1 diabetes. Since all of the isolated RNA was reverse transcribed, expressed TCRB transcripts were what got sequenced. Here immunoSEQ multiplex PCR was the method, and the copy in TCRdb shows in-frame clones only, minus some. The table has some 900,000 clones, 15% to 20% seen once. Material for sequencing was naive CD4+ T cells from blood. These receptors all stem from a young woman in good health.

In this sample, this clone turned up a few times. The chain employs TRBV2 and TRBJ2-1, with D hard to call. Germline V gene lookup returns CDR1 SNHLY and CDR2 FYNNEI. The CDR3 has 15 amino acids. Trimming took 2 bases from V and 2 from J, leaving 10 bases between them. The CDR3 protein is CASSEFILTYNEQFF. CDR3 DNA: TGTGCCAGCAGTGAATTCATCCTTACCTACAATGAGCAGTTCTTC.

This clone has a handful of counts. The identical CDR3 is also encoded by other nucleotide sequences in the sample. The V and J genes are TRBV14 and TRBJ1-2; 7 nucleotides align to TRBD1. Trimming at V came to 4 bases and at J to 5 bases, leaving 1 base not matched to a gene. Germline V gives CDR1 SGHDN, CDR2 FVKESK. The CDR3 sequence is 12 residues long. The CDR3: CASSPQGYGYTF. CDR3 DNA: TGTGCCAGCAGCCCACAGGGGTATGGCTACACCTTC.

The chain joins TRBV6-1 to TRBJ2-1, with D tentatively TRBD1 or TRBD2 (5 bases each). Germline V lookup: CDR1 MNHNS, CDR2 SASEGT. V gave up 2 bases and J gave up 3 bases, with 14 bases separating them. The CDR3 has 16 amino acids. In DNA, the CDR3 is TGTGCCAGCAGTGAAAGGCCTGGGACCAACTACAATGAGCAGTTCTTC. The encoded protein is CASSERPGTNYNEQFF.

The chain uses TRBV5-6 and TRBJ1-2, with 7 positions matching TRBD1. CDR3 size: 14 residues. Germline CDR1 reads SGHDT; CDR2 reads YYEEEE. V lost 0 bases to trimming and J lost 2 bases; unmatched junction nucleotides: 1. CDR3 region: CASSLGDRNYGYTF. The CDR3 DNA sequence: TGTGCCAGCAGCTTGGGGGACAGAAACTATGGCTACACCTTC. Filled out from reference TRBV5-6 and TRBJ1-2, the complete variable domain reads DAGVTQSPTHLIKTRGQQVTLRCSPKSGHDTVSWYQQALGQGPQFIFQYYEEEERQRGNFPDRFSGHQFPNYSSELNVNALLLGDSALYLCASSLGDRNYGYTFGSGTRLTVV.

This clone has more than one count but fewer than ten. The chain joins TRBV28 to TRBJ2-1; D call uncertain. The V gene lost 8 bases and the J gene lost 0 bases, with 8 bases spanning the gap. CDR3 length: 13 residues. Germline loops: CDR1 MDHEN, CDR2 SYDVKM. The CDR3: CASWRSSYNEQFF. In DNA form, the CDR3 reads TGTGCCAGCTGGCGGAGCTCCTACAATGAGCAGTTCTTC.

This clone appeared a few times. This sample also contains other DNA sequences that code for the same CDR3. The rearrangement uses TRBV7-3 and TRBJ2-5; possible D gene TRBD2, 6 bases. V was pared by 1 base and J by 2 bases, with 8 bases between. This CDR3 has 14 residues. Germline V gives CDR1 SGHTA, CDR2 FQGTGA. CDR3: CASSLNGGQETQYF. DNA of the CDR3: TGTGCCAGCAGCTTAAATGGGGGGCAAGAGACCCAGTACTTC.

The J gene is TRBJ2-7, the V gene TRBV7-2; perhaps TRBD2 as D (5 bases). Deletions cut 0 bases from V and 3 bases from J, with 12 bases between. CDR1 and CDR2 from the germline V gene are SGHTA and FQGNSA. CDR3 length: 15 amino acids. In nucleotides, the CDR3 is TGTGCCAGCAGCTTAGCAAGCGGCAGCTTCTACGAGCAGTACTTC. This gives the protein CASSLASGSFYEQYF.

This clone was detected a few times. A junction end diverges from the germline sequence, so it may reflect a read error. The CDR3: CASSQDWRGRPGANVLTF. Written as DNA, the CDR3 is TGCGCCAGCAGCCAAGACTGGAGGGGGCGCCCTGGGGCCAACGTCCTGACTTTC. The chain carries TRBV5-4 and TRBJ2-6, with D possibly TRBD1 on 7 matching bases. The CDR3 loop spans 18 amino acids. Germline loops: CDR1 SGHNT, CDR2 YYREEE (reference sequence).

This clone was detected a few times. This chain connects TRBV15 to TRBJ2-7, with 8 nucleotides matching TRBD1. CDR1 is LNHNV and CDR2 is YYDKDF in the germline V gene (reference sequence). The CDR3 covers 16 residues. Trimming removed 0 bases from V and 3 bases from J; junction bases left unmatched: 7. Here the CDR3 DNA reads TGTGCCACCAGCAGAGACCCGGTAGGACAGGGCTACGAGCAGTACTTC. Its protein is CATSRDPVGQGYEQYF.

The chain links TRBV27 to TRBJ2-7, with 15 bases that match TRBD2. The CDR3 is 16 amino acids. V was pared by 5 bases and J by 4 bases, with 6 bases of the junction left unmatched. Germline CDR1 reads MNHEY; CDR2 reads SMNVEV (reference sequence). The CDR3 loop is CASSIIGLAGGYEQYF. The CDR3 DNA reads as TGTGCCAGCAGTATCATTGGACTAGCGGGAGGGTACGAGCAGTACTTC.

The rearrangement uses TRBV7-8 and TRBJ2-1; perhaps TRBD1 as D (6 bases). This CDR3 is 14 amino acids long. Trimming pared 3 bases from V and 15 bases from J, leaving 21 bases between. Germline CDR1 SGHVS, CDR2 FQNEAQ. CDR3: CASSLGSARDTLFF. In DNA, the CDR3 is TGTGCCAGCAGCTTGGGGTCGGCTCGGGACACTCTGTTCTTC. The entire variable domain, with the rest obtained from reference TRBV7-8 and TRBJ2-1, is as follows: GAGVSQSPRYKVAKRGQDVALRCDPISGHVSLFWYQQALGQGPEFLTYFQNEAQLDKSGLPSDRFFAERPEGSVSTLKIQRTQQEDSAVYLCASSLGSARDTLFFGPGTRLTVL.

The chain is built from TRBV28 and TRBJ2-7; D gene uncertain. Germline values: CDR1 MDHEN, CDR2 SYDVKM. This CDR3 has 11 amino acids. The CDR3 spells CTTAFSNEQYF. CDR3 DNA: TGTACTACTGCCTTTTCCAACGAGCAGTACTTC.

Concerning this clone: Mismatch with germline at one junction end may stem from a read error. This chain links TRBV7-2 with TRBJ2-5; tentatively, D is TRBD1 (5 bases). CDR1 and CDR2 (germline): SGHTA, FQGNSA. The CDR3 runs 13 residues. This CDR3 reads CASSFTGQESQYF. The DNA of the CDR3 is TGTGCCAGCAGCTTCACAGGTCAAGAGTCCCAGTACTTC.

In this sample, this clone turned up a few times. The chain combines TRBV7-3 with TRBJ2-4; 7 nucleotides align to TRBD1. Looked up from germline, CDR1 is SGHTA and CDR2 is FQGTGA. This CDR3 has 13 residues. Trimming cost V 7 bases and J 8 bases; bases outside gene matches: 8. CDR3 amino acids: CASTLGTEYIQYF. The CDR3 DNA follows: TGTGCCAGCACCCTCGGGACAGAGTACATTCAGTACTTC.

The chain recombines TRBV7-3 with TRBJ2-7; 7 bases fit TRBD1. Trimming at V came to 4 bases and at J to 4 bases, leaving 10 bases not matched to a gene. There are 15 residues in the CDR3. Germline V gene data show CDR1 as SGHTA and CDR2 as FQGTGA. The CDR3 coding sequence is TGTGCCAGCAGCTCAACAGGGGACCCCTCTTACGAGCAGTACTTC. Its protein is CASSSTGDPSYEQYF.

The CDR3, as DNA: TGTGCCAGTAGTCATCCTCTGACCGGGGAGCTGTTTTTT. Its protein is CASSHPLTGELFF. This chain connects TRBV19 to TRBJ2-2; D is uncertain. V was trimmed by 5 bases and J by 5 bases, leaving 9 bases between them. The CDR3 contains 13 residues. Germline assignment: CDR1 LNHDA and CDR2 SQIVND (reference sequence).

There are a few counts of this clone. The rearrangement links TRBV20-1 to TRBJ1-2; D remains unclear. This CDR3 is built from 11 residues. CDR1 DFQATT and CDR2 SNEGSKA come from the germline V gene (reference sequence). V lost 6 bases and J lost 8, with 13 bases in between. Here the CDR3 DNA reads TGCAGTGCCACTCAGGCGTACGGCTACACCTTC. Translation: CSATQAYGYTF.

The chain uses TRBV21-1 and TRBJ2-7; the table's D call TRBD2 went unverified against the DNA. TRBV21-1 is a pseudogene. This CDR3 is built from 17 residues. CDR3 amino acids: CASSKGPNSGSRYEQYF. The CDR3 DNA reads as TGTGCCAGCAGCAAAGGACCGAATAGCGGGAGTCGCTACGAGCAGTACTTC.

The chain carries TRBV9 and TRBJ2-3; 12 bases are shared with TRBD2. Germline lookup yields CDR1 SGDLS and CDR2 YYNGEE. The ends lost 4 bases at V and 4 bases at J; junction bases unmatched: 7. The CDR3 covers 16 residues. CDR3 protein: CASSPRLAGVADTQYF. The CDR3 bases are TGTGCCAGCAGCCCCCGACTAGCGGGAGTGGCAGATACGCAGTATTTT. Looking up the rest from reference TRBV9 and TRBJ2-3 gives the full variable domain: DSGVTQTPKHLITATGQRVTLRCSPRSGDLSVYWYQQSLDQGLQFLIQYYNGEERAKGNILERFSAQQFPDLHSELNLSSLELGDSALYFCASSPRLAGVADTQYFGPGTRLTVL.

This clone was picked up a small number of times. This chain joins TRBV28 and TRBJ2-7; no firm D call. Germline V gives CDR1 MDHEN, CDR2 SYDVKM. Trimming stripped 4 bases from V and 6 bases from J, with 13 bases between. This CDR3 spans 13 amino acids. The CDR3 sequence: CASSYPSSSEQYF. In DNA, the CDR3 is TGTGCCAGCAGTTACCCCTCATCTAGCGAGCAGTACTTC.

This clone came up a few times. The CDR3 region has the DNA TGTGCCATCAGTGGACAGGGAGGTGGCCAGCCCCAGCATTTT. It specifies CAISGQGGGQPQHF. This chain uses TRBV10-3 with TRBJ1-5; 7 positions match TRBD1. Germline V gene lookup returns CDR1 ENHRY and CDR2 SYGVKD. This CDR3 is 14 amino acids long. The trim removed 4 bases at V and 7 bases at J, leaving 7 bases unmatched.

This clone occurred a few times. The chain employs TRBV6-5 and TRBJ2-4; 11 bases are shared with TRBD1. This CDR3 has 15 residues. The ends lost 6 bases at V and 6 bases at J; junction bases unmatched: 7. Germline V CDR1 and CDR2: MNHEY, SVGAGI. CDR3 in DNA: TGTGCCAGCAGCCGAGAGGGACAGGGGGGAAACATTCAGTACTTC. Its protein product is CASSREGQGGNIQYF.

This clone was seen once. The chain has TRBV29-1 and TRBJ2-5, with 8 positions matching TRBD1. The V and J ends lost 7 bases and 5 bases, in that order; junction bases with no gene match: 6. Germline CDR1 SQVTM, CDR2 ANQGSEA. CDR3 length equals 12 residues. The CDR3 reads CSGWGQEETQYF. CDR3 DNA: TGCAGCGGGTGGGGACAGGAGGAGACCCAGTACTTC.

This clone has just a few counts. At the DNA level, this CDR3 is encoded by other sequences in the same sample as well. This chain uses TRBV7-2 with TRBJ1-2; tentatively, D is TRBD1 (5 bases). The germline CDR1 and CDR2 sequences are SGHTA and FQGNSA. Trimming pared 0 bases from V and 7 bases from J, leaving 9 bases between. CDR3 length: 13 residues. CDR3 sequence reads: CASSLAGLGGYTF. CDR3 bases: TGTGCCAGCAGCTTAGCGGGGCTGGGTGGCTACACCTTC.